This T cell receptor beta chain derives from a study of blood T cell repertoires in COVID-19. Across the study: There were acute and convalescent COVID-19 samples, and they came from the United States, Italy and Spain.

As handled by the study authors: Estimates of nucleated cell counts were drawn from the amplification of reference gene primers. Some clones are missing from TCRdb's copy, which holds only in-frame ones; the method was immunoSEQ multiplex PCR. The V and J calls and clone size come from that table; D and trimming were worked out from the DNA. The sample lists 230,000 or so clones, approximately 84% occurring once. Enrolled through a virtual design, the participants were between 18 and 89 years of age and came from about two dozen US areas. In Cohort 3, a recovered donor had either two negative PCRs, clearance, or symptom resolution. Germline-derived CDR1 and CDR2 are SEHNR and FQNEAQ (reference sequence). V was trimmed by 5 bases and J by 3 bases, leaving 8 bases between them. This CDR3 spans 12 amino acids. A note on this clone: Other DNA sequences in this specimen translate into the identical CDR3.

Sequencing was carried out using PBMCs or T cells enriched from blood (not recorded which). This TCR came from a man aged 50-60 years who had recovered from COVID-19. The chain employs TRBV7-9 and TRBJ2-7, with a weak D call TRBD1 (6 bases). The CDR3 DNA reads TGTGCCAGCAGCCGGACAGTCTACGAGCAGTACTTC. Residues: CASSRTVYEQYF.